A single sample is the source of the 21 T cell receptor beta chains below, sequenced in a study of cytomegalovirus exposure and HLA in healthy donors. Primers: 60 Vbeta forward and 13 Jbeta reverse. The repertoire was sequenced with immunoSEQ multiplex PCR; TCRdb's copy has only in-frame clones and lacks some. The profile shows about 150,000 clones, about three quarters of them singletons. Sequenced material: PBMCs. Receptors originate from a woman in her 40s in good health and CMV-seronegative.

CDR3 sequence reads: CASSSEAGGAETQYF. CDR3 coding DNA: TGTGCCAGCAGTTCCGAAGCGGGGGGGGCAGAGACCCAGTACTTC. The V call is TRBV6-5, the J call TRBJ2-5, with 10 positions matching TRBD2. This CDR3 has 15 amino acids. The V gene end was trimmed by 4 bases and the J gene end by 4 bases; junction bases not matched to a gene: 6. Germline V CDR1 and CDR2: MNHEY, SVGAGI.

The chain is built from TRBV7-8 and TRBJ2-7, with D perhaps matching TRBD2 (5 bases). Per the germline V gene, CDR1 is SGHVS and CDR2 is FQNEAQ. V was pared by 5 bases and J by 2 bases, with 16 bases between. The CDR3 totals 15 residues. CDR3 sequence (DNA): TGTGCCAGCAGCCTATTCGAGCGGTTTACCTACGAGCAGTACTTC. This sequence encodes CASSLFERFTYEQYF. Full variable domain (missing parts from reference TRBV7-8 and TRBJ2-7): GAGVSQSPRYKVAKRGQDVALRCDPISGHVSLFWYQQALGQGPEFLTYFQNEAQLDKSGLPSDRFFAERPEGSVSTLKIQRTQQEDSAVYLCASSLFERFTYEQYFGPGTRLTVT.

V gene TRBV29-1 combines with J gene TRBJ2-1, with D unclear. The CDR3 contains 11 residues. V shed 8 bases and J shed 6 bases, with 11 bases lying between them. Germline V gives CDR1 SQVTM, CDR2 ANQGSEA. The CDR3 nucleotides read TGCAGCACTTTCACGGGCAATGAGCAGTTCTTC. Its protein product is CSTFTGNEQFF.

In this sample, this clone turned up once. The chain has TRBV27 and TRBJ1-5; D possibly corresponds to TRBD1 (5 bases). From germline, CDR1 is MNHEY and CDR2 SMNVEV (reference sequence). There are 15 residues in the CDR3. V was cut by 1 base and J by 4 bases, with 11 bases left in between. The CDR3 here is CASSLLSGGNQPQHF. In DNA form, the CDR3 reads TGTGCCAGCAGTTTATTAAGCGGGGGAAATCAGCCCCAGCATTTT.

The chain has TRBV5-4 and TRBJ2-7; 10 positions agree with TRBD1. The CDR3 is made up of 20 amino acids. V gave up 0 bases and J gave up 0 bases; unmatched junction bases: 15. Looked up from germline, CDR1 is SGHNT and CDR2 is YYREEE (reference sequence). CDR3: CASSLGQGAGIGSGSYEQYF. The CDR3, as DNA: TGTGCCAGCAGCTTGGGACAGGGGGCCGGAATCGGTAGTGGCTCCTACGAGCAGTACTTC.

The chain joins TRBV6-5 to TRBJ1-1, with a weak D call TRBD1 (5 bases). V lost 8 bases and J lost 3, with 16 bases in between. Germline V lookup: CDR1 MNHEY, CDR2 SVGAGI. The CDR3 is 14 amino acids. The chain's CDR3 is CASGINGGDTEAFF. Here the CDR3 DNA reads TGTGCCAGCGGTATCAACGGAGGGGACACTGAAGCTTTCTTT.

This rearrangement joins TRBV21-1 to TRBJ2-2; TRBD1, the table's D call, was not compared with the DNA. TRBV21-1 is flagged as a pseudogene. The CDR3 spans 14 residues. The CDR3 bases are TGTGCCCCTCGTTTGACACCGAACACCGGGGAGCTGTTTTTT. Its translation is CAPRLTPNTGELFF.

This clone was picked up one time. The chain combines TRBV6-5 with TRBJ2-5; D unresolved. The V gene's germline CDR1 is MNHEY and CDR2 SVGAGI. V shed 6 bases and J shed 1 base, with 12 bases lying between them. The CDR3 has 14 amino acids. The CDR3 reads CASSTPGFQETQYF. As DNA, the CDR3 is TGTGCCAGCAGCACTCCCGGGTTCCAAGAGACCCAGTACTTC.

J is TRBJ1-4 and V is TRBV5-6, with 9 bases aligning to TRBD1. The junction had 4 bases not matched to a gene; V was cut back by 0 bases and J by 7 bases. The germline gives CDR1 SGHDT, CDR2 YYEEEE. The length of the CDR3 is 15 residues. Here the CDR3 DNA reads TGTGCCAGCAGCTTGGGGGGACAGGGACTTGAAAAACTGTTTTTT. Its translation is CASSLGGQGLEKLFF. Combining the CDR3 with reference TRBV5-6 and TRBJ1-4 gives the whole variable domain DAGVTQSPTHLIKTRGQQVTLRCSPKSGHDTVSWYQQALGQGPQFIFQYYEEEERQRGNFPDRFSGHQFPNYSSELNVNALLLGDSALYLCASSLGGQGLEKLFFGSGTQLSVL.

The rearrangement joins TRBV28 to TRBJ2-5; D may be TRBD2 (5 bases). This CDR3 is built from 14 residues. V was trimmed by 1 base and J by 5 bases, leaving 11 bases between them. The germline V gene has CDR1 MDHEN and CDR2 SYDVKM. This CDR3 reads CASSLSFGGETQYF. DNA of the CDR3: TGTGCCAGCAGTTTATCCTTCGGCGGGGAGACCCAGTACTTC.

This chain links TRBV11-3 with TRBJ1-6, with a tentative D call TRBD1 (6 bases). The V gene lost 5 bases and the J gene lost 7 bases, with 9 bases spanning the gap. The CDR3 sequence is 13 residues long. From germline, CDR1 is SGHNT and CDR2 YENEEA. The CDR3 loop is CASSPDRNSPLHF. The CDR3, as DNA: TGTGCCAGCAGCCCGGACAGAAATTCACCCCTCCACTTT.

This chain links TRBV28 with TRBJ2-7; 7 nucleotides match TRBD1. The germline gives CDR1 MDHEN, CDR2 SYDVKM. The CDR3 runs 15 residues. Germline trimming cut 4 bases from V and 0 bases from J; bases unmatched to any gene: 6. Here the CDR3 DNA reads TGTGCCAGCAGTTCCGCTGGGACAGCCTCCTACGAGCAGTACTTC. Its protein product is CASSSAGTASYEQYF.

The chain joins TRBV6-5 to TRBJ1-1; 7 positions agree with TRBD1. Germline-derived CDR1 and CDR2 are MNHEY and SVGAGI. The CDR3 is 13 amino acids. The V segment lost 0 bases and the J segment 8 bases; nucleotides outside the gene matches: 3. CDR3 coding DNA: TGTGCCAGCAGTTACTCGATGGACAGGGAAGCTTTCTTT. It specifies CASSYSMDREAFF.

CDR3 sequence reads: CASSPAQGSEQYF. The DNA for the CDR3 is TGTGCCAGCTCACCGGCACAGGGCTCAGAGCAGTACTTC. The V call is TRBV18, the J call TRBJ2-7; D possibly corresponds to TRBD1 (6 bases). Germline assignment: CDR1 KGHSH and CDR2 LQKENI. The V end lost 3 bases, the J end lost 7 bases, and 13 bases lay between the germline ends. The CDR3 consists of 13 residues.

This chain uses TRBV5-1 with TRBJ2-1, with 10 bases matching TRBD2. V was pared by 7 bases and J by 8 bases, with 9 bases of the junction left unmatched. This CDR3 is 14 amino acids long. CDR1 and CDR2 (germline): SGHRS, YFSETQ. The CDR3 bases are TGCGCCAGCTCCCTAGCGGGGGCCGAGGATGAGCAGTTCTTC. Translation gives CASSLAGAEDEQFF.

The chain links TRBV5-1 to TRBJ1-2; 10 bases line up with TRBD1. The germline V gene has CDR1 SGHRS and CDR2 YFSETQ. The CDR3 runs 15 residues. V gave up 4 bases and J gave up 7 bases; unmatched junction bases: 10. The CDR3 nucleotides are TGCGCCAGCAGCGGGGGACAGGGGCAACTGGGTGGCTACACCTTC. Protein sequence: CASSGGQGQLGGYTF.

The J gene is TRBJ1-2, the V gene TRBV28; 7 bases agree with TRBD1. Germline CDR1 and CDR2: MDHEN and SYDVKM. V was clipped by 5 bases and J by 4 bases; unmatched bases: 7. This CDR3 comprises 14 residues. The CDR3 loop reads CASSPPTGPYGYTF. In DNA form, the CDR3 reads TGTGCCAGCAGTCCGCCGACAGGGCCCTATGGCTACACCTTC.

The chain employs TRBV9 and TRBJ1-1; D is uncertain. Per the germline V gene, CDR1 is SGDLS and CDR2 is YYNGEE. The CDR3 sequence is 13 residues long. Trimming took off 3 bases at V and 1 base at J, with 7 bases between the two ends. CDR3 bases: TGTGCCAGCAGCGAGGCAGGGAACACTGAAGCTTTCTTT. Translation: CASSEAGNTEAFF.

The chain is built from TRBV5-1 and TRBJ2-5, with a weak D call TRBD1 (5 bases). CDR3 size: 13 residues. The germline V gene has CDR1 SGHRS and CDR2 YFSETQ. Deletions cut 6 bases from V and 5 bases from J, with 14 bases between. CDR3 residues: CASTLQDPETQYF. CDR3 DNA: TGCGCCAGCACCTTACAGGATCCGGAGACCCAGTACTTC. The full variable domain, rest sourced from reference TRBV5-1 and TRBJ2-5, is KAGVTQTPRYLIKTRGQQVTLSCSPISGHRSVSWYQQTPGQGLQFLFEYFSETQRNKGNFPGRFSGRQFSNSRSEMNVSTLELGDSALYLCASTLQDPETQYFGPGTRLLVL.

The CDR3 region is CASSLGGRAKNIQYF. CDR3 DNA sequence: TGTGCCAGCAGTCTCGGGGGGAGAGCCAAAAACATTCAGTACTTC. This chain connects TRBV25-1 to TRBJ2-4; 7 nucleotides agree with TRBD2. Germline CDR1 reads MGHDK; CDR2 reads SYGVNS. The CDR3 covers 15 residues. V was clipped by 5 bases and J by 0 bases; unmatched bases: 4.

The gene calls are TRBV7-9 and TRBJ2-3; D possibly corresponds to TRBD2 (5 bases). CDR1 and CDR2 from the germline V gene are SEHNR and FQNEAQ (reference sequence). This CDR3 is 13 amino acids long. V lost 7 bases and J lost 1, with 9 bases in between. CDR3 sequence (DNA): TGTGCCAGCACCCTCGGGGGCACAGATACGCAGTATTTT. Translation: CASTLGGTDTQYF.